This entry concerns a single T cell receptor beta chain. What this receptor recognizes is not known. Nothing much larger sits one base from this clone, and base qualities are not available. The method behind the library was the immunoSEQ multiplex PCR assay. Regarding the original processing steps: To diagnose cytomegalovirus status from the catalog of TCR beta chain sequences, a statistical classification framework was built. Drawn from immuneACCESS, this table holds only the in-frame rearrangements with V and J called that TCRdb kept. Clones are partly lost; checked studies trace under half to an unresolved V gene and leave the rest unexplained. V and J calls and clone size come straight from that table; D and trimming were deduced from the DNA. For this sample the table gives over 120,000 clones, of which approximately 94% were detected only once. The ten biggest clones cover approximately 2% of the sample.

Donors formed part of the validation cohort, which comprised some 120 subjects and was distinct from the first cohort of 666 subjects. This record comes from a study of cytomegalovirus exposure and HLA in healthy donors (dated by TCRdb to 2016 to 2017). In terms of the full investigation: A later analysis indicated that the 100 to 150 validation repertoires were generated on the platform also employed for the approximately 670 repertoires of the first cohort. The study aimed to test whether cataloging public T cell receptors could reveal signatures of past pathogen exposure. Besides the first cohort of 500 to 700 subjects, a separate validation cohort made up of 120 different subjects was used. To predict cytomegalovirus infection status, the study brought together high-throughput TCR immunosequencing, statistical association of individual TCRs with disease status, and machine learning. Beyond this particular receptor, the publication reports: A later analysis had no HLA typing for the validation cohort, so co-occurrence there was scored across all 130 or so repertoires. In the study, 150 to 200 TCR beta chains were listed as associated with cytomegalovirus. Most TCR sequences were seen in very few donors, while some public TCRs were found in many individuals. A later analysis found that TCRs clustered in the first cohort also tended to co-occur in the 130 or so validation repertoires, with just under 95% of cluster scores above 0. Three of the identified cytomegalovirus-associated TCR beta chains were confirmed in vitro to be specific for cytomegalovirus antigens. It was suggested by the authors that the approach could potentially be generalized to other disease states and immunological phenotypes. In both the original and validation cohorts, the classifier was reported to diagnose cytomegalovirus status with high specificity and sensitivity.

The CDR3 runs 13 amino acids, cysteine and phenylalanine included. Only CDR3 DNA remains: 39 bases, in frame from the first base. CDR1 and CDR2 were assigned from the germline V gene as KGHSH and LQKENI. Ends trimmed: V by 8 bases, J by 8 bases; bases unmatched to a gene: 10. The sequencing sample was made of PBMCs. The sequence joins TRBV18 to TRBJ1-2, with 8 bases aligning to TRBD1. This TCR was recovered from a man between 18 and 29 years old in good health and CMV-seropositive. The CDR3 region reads CASTPQGANGYTF. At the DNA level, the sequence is TGTGCCAGCACCCCTCAGGGGGCTAACGGCTACACCTTC.